These 25 T cell receptor beta chains originate from one sample sequenced in a study of cytomegalovirus exposure and HLA in healthy donors. Here immunoSEQ multiplex PCR was the method, and the copy in TCRdb shows in-frame clones only, minus some. This repertoire shows fewer than 350,000 clones, approximately 90% found once; its top ten account for about 0.99%. Sequenced material: PBMCs. The receptors originated from a woman aged 18-29 years in good health and CMV-seronegative.

This clone occurred a few times. The V call is TRBV28, the J call TRBJ1-5; D gene ambiguous. V lost 7 bases to trimming and J lost 5 bases, with 15 bases between them. CDR3 size: 14 residues. Germline V lookup: CDR1 MDHEN, CDR2 SYDVKM. CDR3 amino acids: CASNQYSLDQPQHF. CDR3 DNA: TGTGCCAGCAACCAGTACAGCCTCGATCAGCCCCAGCATTTT.

The chain combines TRBV27 with TRBJ2-1, with a tentative D call TRBD1 (6 bases). V lost 7 bases and J lost 1, with 11 bases in between. CDR1 and CDR2 (germline): MNHEY, SMNVEV (reference sequence). This CDR3 region has 14 residues. CDR3 bases: TGTGCCAGCACTCCAGACAGGTCCTACAATGAGCAGTTCTTC. Its translation is CASTPDRSYNEQFF.

The chain's CDR3 is CASSFPGQGEYF. The CDR3 coding sequence is TGTGCCAGCAGTTTCCCCGGACAGGGAGAGTACTTC. This chain joins TRBV27 and TRBJ2-7; TRBD1 matches at 8 bases. The germline V gene encodes CDR1 MNHEY and CDR2 SMNVEV (reference sequence). The CDR3 loop spans 12 amino acids. With 3 bases clipped from V and 11 bases from J, the junction kept 6 bases outside the gene matches.

The CDR3 nucleotides are TGTGCCAGCAGCCCGACAGGGCTCGGGTACGAGCAGTACTTC. This sequence encodes CASSPTGLGYEQYF. This sequence joins TRBV28 and TRBJ2-7; 7 nucleotides match TRBD1. With V trimmed by 6 bases and J by 4 bases, 9 bases remained unmatched. CDR1 is MDHEN, CDR2 SYDVKM, per germline. The CDR3 runs 14 residues.

This chain connects TRBV7-2 to TRBJ2-1; 11 nucleotides agree with TRBD2. The CDR3 sequence is 15 residues long. Germline assignment: CDR1 SGHTA and CDR2 FQGNSA. V trimming: 5 bases; J trimming: 9 bases; junction bases outside the gene matches: 9. The CDR3 sequence is CASSVLAGVRLEQFF. The CDR3 nucleotides are TGTGCCAGCAGCGTACTAGCGGGAGTTCGGCTTGAGCAGTTCTTC.

This chain links TRBV9 with TRBJ2-2; D not resolved. The ends were cut back, 0 bases at V and 4 bases at J, with 13 bases in the middle. This CDR3 has 16 residues. The germline CDR1 and CDR2 sequences are SGDLS and YYNGEE. CDR3 residues: CASSVGTWSVTGELFF. The CDR3 nucleotides read TGTGCCAGCAGCGTAGGAACGTGGTCGGTCACCGGGGAGCTGTTTTTT.

The gene calls are TRBV4-2 and TRBJ2-7; D is possibly TRBD2 (5 bases). Trimming removed 0 bases from V and 7 bases from J, with 13 bases in between. The CDR3 covers 14 residues. Germline CDR1 reads LGHNA; CDR2 reads YNFKEQ. In nucleotides, the CDR3 is TGTGCCAGCAGCCAAGATCCCAGGCCGGGGGAGCAGTACTTC. Translated: CASSQDPRPGEQYF.

The genes are TRBV6-1 and TRBJ1-1; 7 nucleotides align to TRBD1. The V gene end was trimmed by 6 bases and the J gene end by 3 bases; junction bases not matched to a gene: 7. Germline CDR1 and CDR2: MNHNS and SASEGT. This CDR3 has 14 amino acids. This CDR3 reads CASRSTGVDTEAFF. CDR3 nucleotides: TGTGCCAGCAGATCTACAGGGGTTGACACTGAAGCTTTCTTT.

The gene calls are TRBV28 and TRBJ1-5; D is uncertain. Germline V gives CDR1 MDHEN, CDR2 SYDVKM. V was cut by 3 bases and J by 2 bases, with 11 bases left in between. This CDR3 has 15 residues. CDR3 sequence reads: CASSFHMRGNQPQHF. Here the CDR3 DNA reads TGTGCCAGCAGTTTCCATATGAGGGGCAATCAGCCCCAGCATTTT.

This rearrangement joins TRBV23-1 to TRBJ2-7; D gene ambiguous. TRBV23-1 is an ORF, with its function uncertain. V was shortened by 0 bases and J by 1 base, with 7 bases between the two germline ends. The CDR3 extends over 14 amino acids. CDR3: CASSQSNGSYEQYF. The CDR3, as DNA: TGCGCCAGCAGTCAATCTAACGGTTCCTACGAGCAGTACTTC.

The chain links TRBV18 to TRBJ2-3, with D possibly TRBD2 on 6 matching bases. V was pared by 8 bases and J by 0 bases, with 15 bases between. The germline gives CDR1 KGHSH, CDR2 LQKENI. CDR3 length: 15 amino acids. CDR3: CASIPGLLSTDTQYF. The CDR3 nucleotides read TGTGCCAGCATACCGGGACTGCTTAGCACAGATACGCAGTATTTT.

This clone was detected once. The chain is built from TRBV6-5 and TRBJ2-1, with TRBD1 identical over 7 bases. The CDR3 is made up of 14 amino acids. J was trimmed by 4 bases and V by 5 bases; bases with no gene match: 5. Germline V lookup: CDR1 MNHEY, CDR2 SVGAGI. The CDR3: CASSISGQYNEQFF. Here the CDR3 DNA reads TGTGCCAGCAGTATTTCGGGACAGTACAATGAGCAGTTCTTC.

The chain is built from TRBV5-1 and TRBJ2-3, with 8 bases matching TRBD2. The V gene end was trimmed by 4 bases and the J gene end by 9 bases; junction bases not matched to a gene: 7. Germline assignment: CDR1 SGHRS and CDR2 YFSETQ. The CDR3 is made up of 13 amino acids. The CDR3 coding sequence is TGCGCCAGCAGCCCCTTGCGGGGGGAGACGCAGTATTTT. Translating gives CASSPLRGETQYF.

This rearrangement joins TRBV6-5 to TRBJ1-2; D is undetermined. The ends were cut back, 6 bases at V and 4 bases at J, with 15 bases in the middle. The CDR3 loop spans 14 amino acids. Germline V gene data show CDR1 as MNHEY and CDR2 as SVGAGI. The CDR3 region has the DNA TGTGCCAGCAGCCTCGGGTCGGGTGGCTATGGCTACACCTTC. Translation gives CASSLGSGGYGYTF.

This clone was observed a handful of times. This rearrangement joins TRBV28 to TRBJ2-1; 9 nucleotides match TRBD1. V dropped 6 bases and J dropped 7; count of bases not matched to a gene: 10. The CDR3 spans 15 residues. Germline V CDR1 and CDR2: MDHEN, SYDVKM. The CDR3 is CASSRGQGRINEQFF. The CDR3 region has the DNA TGTGCCAGCAGCCGCGGACAGGGGAGGATTAATGAGCAGTTCTTC.

CDR3 DNA: TGTGCCAGCAGTGGAGGGGAAGAGCAGTACTTC. Protein: CASSGGEEQYF. The V gene is TRBV27, the J gene TRBJ2-7; weak D call: TRBD2 (6 bases). The CDR3 sequence is 11 residues long. The V and J ends lost 5 bases and 7 bases respectively, with 9 bases between them. Germline lookup yields CDR1 MNHEY and CDR2 SMNVEV (reference sequence).

The V gene is TRBV2, the J gene TRBJ1-1; possible D gene TRBD1, 6 bases. V was clipped by 3 bases and J by 5 bases, with 10 bases between them. This CDR3 is built from 13 residues. The germline V gene has CDR1 SNHLY and CDR2 FYNNEI. The CDR3 nucleotides are TGTGCCAGCAGTGACCCGGGGACAACTGAAGCTTTCTTT. This encodes CASSDPGTTEAFF.

The rearrangement joins TRBV2 to TRBJ2-5; 7 nucleotides align to TRBD2. The V segment lost 8 bases and the J segment 2 bases; nucleotides outside the gene matches: 8. Looked up from germline, CDR1 is SNHLY and CDR2 is FYNNEI. The CDR3 has 14 amino acids. CDR3 in amino acids: CASSSGVVQETQYF. In nucleotides, the CDR3 is TGTGCCAGCTCTAGCGGAGTTGTTCAAGAGACCCAGTACTTC.

This clone was seen just once. The chain is built from TRBV30 and TRBJ1-1, with TRBD1 matching over 7 bases. The CDR3 consists of 15 residues. CDR1 is GTSNPN, CDR2 SVGIG, per germline (reference sequence). V lost 4 bases and J lost 0; bases outside the gene matches: 8. CDR3 sequence: CAWIPSGTVNTEAFF. As DNA, the CDR3 is TGTGCCTGGATTCCCTCCGGGACAGTGAACACTGAAGCTTTCTTT.

The rearrangement joins TRBV28 to TRBJ2-2; a weak D match, TRBD1 (6 bases). Trimming cost V 9 bases and J 8 bases, with 16 bases left between them. Germline CDR1 MDHEN, CDR2 SYDVKM. The CDR3 length is 13 residues. DNA of the CDR3: TGTGCCAGTCGGGACACCCTTTTTGGGGAGCTGTTTTTT. Translation: CASRDTLFGELFF. The whole variable domain, remainder taken from reference TRBV28 and TRBJ2-2, is DVKVTQSSRYLVKRTGEKVFLECVQDMDHENMFWYRQDPGLGLRLIYFSYDVKMKEKGDIPEGYSVSREKKERFSLILESASTNQTSMYLCASRDTLFGELFFGEGSRLTVL.

The J gene is TRBJ2-7, the V gene TRBV6-9; D perhaps matches TRBD2 (5 bases). Germline CDR1 reads MNHGY; CDR2 reads SVAAGI. CDR3 length equals 9 residues. Trimming removed 6 bases at V and 10 bases at J, with 7 bases between. CDR3 DNA sequence: TGTGCCAGCAGAGAGGGCCAGTACTTC. Translating it yields CASREGQYF.

The chain is built from TRBV30 and TRBJ2-1, with D possibly being TRBD1 (6 bases). Germline lookup yields CDR1 GTSNPN and CDR2 SVGIG (reference sequence). The CDR3 contains 15 residues. V lost 1 base and J lost 9, with 19 bases in between. The CDR3 is CAWSAQRGIWSEQFF. CDR3 in DNA: TGTGCCTGGAGTGCCCAAAGGGGGATTTGGAGTGAGCAGTTCTTC.

DNA for the CDR3: TGTGCCAGCAGCTCAGGACTAGCGCCGAACACCGGGGAGCTGTTTTTT. Encoded protein: CASSSGLAPNTGELFF. The J gene is TRBJ2-2, the V gene TRBV9; 9 bases fit TRBD2. Germline CDR1 and CDR2: SGDLS and YYNGEE. V lost 4 bases to trimming and J lost 0 bases; unmatched junction nucleotides: 4. The length of the CDR3 is 16 residues.

This rearrangement joins TRBV13 to TRBJ2-7; TRBD1 matches at 10 bases. The CDR3 runs to 16 residues. With 4 bases clipped from V and 6 bases from J, the junction kept 12 bases outside the gene matches. Looked up from germline, CDR1 is PRHDT and CDR2 is FYEKMQ (reference sequence). The CDR3: CASSSPSGTGEVEQYF. The CDR3 nucleotides are TGTGCCAGCAGCTCTCCTTCCGGGACAGGGGAAGTCGAGCAGTACTTC.

V gene TRBV27 combines with J gene TRBJ2-2; the match to TRBD2 covers 8 bases. This CDR3 is built from 16 residues. Germline loops: CDR1 MNHEY, CDR2 SMNVEV (reference sequence). V lost 6 bases and J lost 1; bases outside the gene matches: 7. Here the CDR3 reads CASSRIAGLNTGELFF. CDR3 DNA sequence: TGTGCCAGCAGCCGAATAGCGGGGTTGAACACCGGGGAGCTGTTTTTT.